Many counts were recorded for the clone carrying this T cell receptor (beta chain). Its matching antigen is unknown. The data were taken from a study of regulatory T cells in long-lasting Graves disease. Study information: Recently diagnosed Graves' patients had received antithyroid drugs for under 3 months.

Building the TCR beta libraries relied on iRepertoire HTBI primers, and CDR3 regions underwent Arm-PCR. TCRdb re-called the multiplex PCR reads with MiXCR, one entry per CDR3 protein. The sample carries around 420,000 distinct CDR3 sequences, 15% to 18% recorded once. Notes on the study in general: Whereas new patients shared 800 to 1,000 public clonotypes, persistent patients shared more, at under 3,500.

Time point denoted: newly diagnosed GD, antithyroid drugs for less than 3 months. Isolated PBMC RNA provided the starting material for the TCR library. The CDR3 has 12 amino acids. V gave up 5 bases and J gave up 4 bases, with 11 bases separating them. Germline V gene lookup returns CDR1 DFQATT and CDR2 SNEGSKA (reference sequence). This material consisted of peripheral blood mononuclear cells (PBMCs), taken at new diagnosis, from a patient treated with antithyroid drugs. V gene TRBV20-1 combines with J gene TRBJ2-5; maybe TRBD2 (5 bases). The source is a female donor with Graves disease. The CDR3 region is CSASLEGETQYF. CDR3 in DNA: TGCAGTGCTTCCCTCGAGGGAGAGACCCAGTACTTC.